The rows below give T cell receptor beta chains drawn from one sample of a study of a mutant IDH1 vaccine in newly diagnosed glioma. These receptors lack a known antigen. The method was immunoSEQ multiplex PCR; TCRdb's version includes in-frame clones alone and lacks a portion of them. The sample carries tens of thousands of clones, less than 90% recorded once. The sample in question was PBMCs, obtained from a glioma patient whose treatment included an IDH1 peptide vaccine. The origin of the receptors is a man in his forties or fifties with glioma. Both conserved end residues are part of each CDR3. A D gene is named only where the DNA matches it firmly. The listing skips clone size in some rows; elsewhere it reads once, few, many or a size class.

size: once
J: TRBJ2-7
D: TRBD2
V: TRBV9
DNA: TGTGCCAGCAGCGTATCTAGCGGGAGCAGGGAGCAGTACTTC
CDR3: CASSVSSGSREQYF

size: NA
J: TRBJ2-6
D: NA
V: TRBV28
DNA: TGTGCCAGCGGCGGAGGCTCTGGGGCCAACGTCCTGACTTTC
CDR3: CASGGGSGANVLTF

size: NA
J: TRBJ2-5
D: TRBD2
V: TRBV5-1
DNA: TGCGCCAGCAGCTTGTTTAACGGGAGGGAAGAGACCCAGTACTTC
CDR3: CASSLFNGREETQYF

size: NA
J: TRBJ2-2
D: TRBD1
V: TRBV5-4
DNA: TGTGCCAGCAGGAAGACAGGGGGCGCGGGCACCGGGGAGCTGTTTTTT
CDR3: CASRKTGGAGTGELFF

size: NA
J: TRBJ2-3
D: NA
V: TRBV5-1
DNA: TGCGCCAGCAGCTTCGGGGATACGCAGTATTTT
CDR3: CASSFGDTQYF

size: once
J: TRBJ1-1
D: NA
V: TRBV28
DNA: TGTGCCAGCAGTCCGCTGGACAGGAACACTGAAGCTTTCTTT
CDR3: CASSPLDRNTEAFF

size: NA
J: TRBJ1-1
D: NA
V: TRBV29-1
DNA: TGCAGCGTCAACGTAGGGACTGAAGCTTTCTTT
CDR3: CSVNVGTEAFF

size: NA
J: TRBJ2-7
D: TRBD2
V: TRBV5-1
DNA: TGCGCCAGCAGCTCCGGGACTAGCGGGAGGGTTTACGAGCAGTACTTC
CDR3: CASSSGTSGRVYEQYF

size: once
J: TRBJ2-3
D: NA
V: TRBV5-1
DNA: TGCGCCAGCAGCCACGAACCGAAGACAGATACGCAGTATTTT
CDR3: CASSHEPKTDTQYF

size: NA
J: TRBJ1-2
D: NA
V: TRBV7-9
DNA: TGTGCCAGCAGCTTAAATTCCAGGGGTGACTATGGCTACACCTTC
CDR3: CASSLNSRGDYGYTF

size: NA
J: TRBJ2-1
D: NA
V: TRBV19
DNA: TGTGCCAGTACTGTGGCTAGCTCCTACAATGAGCAGTTCTTC
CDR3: CASTVASSYNEQFF

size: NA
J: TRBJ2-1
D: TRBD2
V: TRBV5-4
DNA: TGTGCCAGCAGCTTGTGGACTAGCGGGAGCCCCGCGCGGCAGTTCTTC
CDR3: CASSLWTSGSPARQFF

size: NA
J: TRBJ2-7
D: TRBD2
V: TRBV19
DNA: TGTGCCAGTAGAAGGGGACTAGCGGGAATGTACGAGCAGTACTTC
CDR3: CASRRGLAGMYEQYF

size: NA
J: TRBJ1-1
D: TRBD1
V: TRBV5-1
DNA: TGCGCCAGCAGCCTGACAGGGCTGAACACTGAAGCTTTCTTT
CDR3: CASSLTGLNTEAFF

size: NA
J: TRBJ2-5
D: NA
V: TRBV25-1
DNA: TGTGCCAGCAGTGAGGGGGGTCTTAAGCGCGCCCAGTACTTC
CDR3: CASSEGGLKRAQYF

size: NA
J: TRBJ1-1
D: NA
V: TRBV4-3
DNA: TGCGCCAGCAGCCAACAGGGTAGGGTTGGGAAAGCTTTCTTT
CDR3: CASSQQGRVGKAFF

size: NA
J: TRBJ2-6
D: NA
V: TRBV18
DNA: TGTGCCAGTACCGGCGGCTCTGGGGCCAACGTCCTGACTTTC
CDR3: CASTGGSGANVLTF

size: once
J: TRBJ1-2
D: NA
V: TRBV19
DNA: TGTGCCAGTAGTAAGGGCCTTTTCAGGACAGCCGACAAAGACTATGGCTACACCTTC
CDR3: CASSKGLFRTADKDYGYTF

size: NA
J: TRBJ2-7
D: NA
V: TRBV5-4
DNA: TGTGCCAGCAGCTTCCAGGAGAGGGATGAGGGCATATACGAGCAGTACTTC
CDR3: CASSFQERDEGIYEQYF

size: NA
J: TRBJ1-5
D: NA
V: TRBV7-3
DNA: TGTGCCAGCAGCCCCGGAGCCAATCAGCCCCAGCATTTT
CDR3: CASSPGANQPQHF

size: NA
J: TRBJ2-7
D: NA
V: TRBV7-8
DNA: TGTGCCAGCAGCTTAAGTGGGGTACTAGCCAAATACGAGCAGTACTTC
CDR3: CASSLSGVLAKYEQYF

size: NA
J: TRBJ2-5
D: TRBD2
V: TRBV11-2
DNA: TGTGCCAGCAGCTTAGTTAGCGGGGGCGTTCAAGAGACCCAGTACTTC
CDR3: CASSLVSGGVQETQYF